This TCR beta chain is drawn from a study of beta chain features in type 1 diabetes listed by TCRdb under 2018. Broadly, across the study: No differences in mean age, gender distribution, total cell number or subset yield were found between patients and healthy donors. A total of approximately 99,000,000 sorted cells were examined across all samples, and RNA yield correlated strongly with the number of cells per subset. In the study, TCRB repertoires of sorted circulating CD4+ T cell subsets from recently diagnosed type 1 diabetes patients were compared with those of matched healthy donors. Regulatory and stem cell-like memory subsets were obtained from only 8 patients and roughly 8 healthy donors, while naive and central memory subsets were obtained from all 30 or so donors.

Each donor gave one peripheral blood draw, about 110 mL on average, collected into heparinised tubes. A BD FACSAria II was used to sort naive, central memory, regulatory and stem cell-like memory CD4+ T cells with a panel that included CD45RO, CCR7, CD25, CD127, CD95 and CD27. All sorted populations exceeded 95% purity. PBMCs were isolated immediately by Lymphoprep density gradient centrifugation and stained directly without culture. So that batch effects would be minimized, each experiment stained and sorted samples in pairs, pairing one healthy donor with one patient. V loses 5 bases of germline sequence and J loses 5 bases, and the interval between the two ends is 12 bases. Measured from the cysteine to the phenylalanine, the CDR3 is 13 residues long. Of the read, only the CDR3 DNA is kept; its 39 bases are in frame from base 1. From a lookup of the germline V gene (reference sequence), CDR1 and CDR2 are LNHDA and SQIVND.

As concerns this clone: It has no known antigen specificity. No much larger clonotype is one base removed from it; base qualities were not supplied.

The entire isolated RNA was reverse transcribed using the High Capacity cDNA Reverse Transcription Kit, and thus expressed TCRB transcripts were sequenced. Naive, central memory and regulatory T cell samples underwent deep immunoSEQ sequencing, averaging about 3.57 million total reads per sample. After sorted cells were lysed in RLT buffer, RNA was extracted with DNase-treated RNeasy Micro or Mini kits, with the choice depending on cell number. To prevent cross-contamination, every cell subset was processed on its own, while patient and healthy donor samples were processed together. The immunoSEQ multiplex PCR was used to amplify TCRB sequences from cDNA, generating 87-bp fragments that spanned the CDR3 region. Amplicons were sequenced on the Illumina HiSeq platform. On the study's bioinformatics: PCR bias was corrected computationally using synthetic template baselines, and reads within Hamming distance 2 were collapsed, with unmergeable singletons discarded. Reads were aligned to IMGT to assign V, D and J genes, CDR3 length, and insertions or deletions at six rearrangement sites. Within each subset, clonotype counts were normalized to sorted cell number, after which true diversity and Gini coefficients were computed with the tcR R package. The overlap coefficient, calculated on TCRB nucleotide sequences, was used to quantify repertoire sharing. What TCRdb holds here is the immuneACCESS table cut down to in-frame rearrangements. Part of the clones is not present; checked against another copy, under half of the missing clones reflect an unresolved V gene, and the others are unexplained. The V and J calls and clone size come from that table; D and trimming were worked out from the DNA. This sample comprises 250,000 to 400,000 clones, 12% to 15% of them detected only once. The ten largest clones represent approximately 7% of the sample.

Study-wide findings and limitations: Patients with type 1 diabetes made fewer insertions and deleted more nucleotides at VDJ recombination sites, implying thymic rearrangement abnormalities. A moderate but significant shortening of TCRB CDR3 length was observed in type 1 diabetes patients in all four CD4+ subsets. Naive, central memory and regulatory TCRB repertoires appeared more similar among patients than among healthy donors. Because cDNA rather than genomic DNA was sequenced, highly expressing activated cells could have been over-represented, although no difference in activation and CD3 levels was found between groups. Only small numbers of individuals were included in the HLA sub-analyses, which left unresolved whether HLA type had any influence on TCRB rearrangement. Shorter templates might be favored by PCR, yet because patient and control samples were amplified and corrected together, any such skew would affect both groups equally.

This clonotype was obtained from a young man in good health. The material sequenced was central memory CD4+ T cells from blood. The chain is made from TRBV19 and TRBJ2-5, with the D gene call left open. The CDR3 sequence is CASSVRPWETQYF. The nucleotide sequence reads as follows: TGTGCCAGTAGTGTCCGGCCGTGGGAGACCCAGTACTTC.